These 7 T cell receptor beta chains were sequenced from one sample in a study of spatial heterogeneity in lung cancer. Using its own MiXCR run on the 5' RACE reads, TCRdb lists one record per CDR3 protein. The top ten hold 12% of the sample, which has under 8,000 distinct CDR3 sequences, less than 8% seen once. Study outcomes and limitations: Intratumoral expanded alpha and beta TCR counts were found to track tumor mutation counts.

The time point denotes: sample taken at primary tumor resection. For these receptors, no antigen is known. The sequencing used lung tumor tissue, collected at surgery. The receptors shown here come from a male donor with early-stage non-small cell lung cancer.

The rearrangement joins TRBV5-6 to TRBJ1-2; no reliable D call. The CDR3 runs 15 residues. Germline assignment: CDR1 SGHDT and CDR2 YYEEEE. Trimming shortened V by 5 bases and J by 4 bases, and 18 bases separated the two germline ends. CDR3 coding DNA: TGTGCCAGCAGGGTTTATTCCGTTTACGGCTATGGCTACACCTTC. Protein: CASRVYSVYGYGYTF.

This clonotype was recorded many times. The V call is TRBV6-5, the J call TRBJ2-3; TRBD1 might be the D (5 bases). Trimming stripped 2 bases from V and 0 bases from J, with 6 bases between. Germline lookup yields CDR1 MNHEY and CDR2 SVGAGI. The CDR3 is 14 residues long. The CDR3 spells CASSYRQSTDTQYF. As DNA, the CDR3 is TGTGCCAGCAGTTACCGACAGAGCACAGATACGCAGTATTTT.

In its sample, this clonotype was seen many times. The V call is TRBV12-3 or TRBV12-4, the J call TRBJ2-2; tentatively, D is TRBD1 or TRBD2 (6 bases each). This CDR3 is built from 15 residues. The germline V and J ends were trimmed by 3 bases and 0 bases, with 8 bases remaining between them. The DNA for the CDR3 is TGTGCCAGCAGTTTCGGGGGCGCGAACACCGGGGAGCTGTTTTTT. This translates into CASSFGGANTGELFF.

The gene calls are TRBV28 and TRBJ2-1; possibly TRBD1 for D (5 bases). Between the trimmed V and J ends, which lost 5 bases and 4 bases, there was a span of 12 bases. The germline CDR1 and CDR2 sequences are MDHEN and SYDVKM. The CDR3 sequence is 14 residues long. CDR3 amino acids: CASSEDKPYNEQFF. The CDR3 nucleotides read TGTGCCAGCAGTGAGGACAAGCCTTACAATGAGCAGTTCTTC.

This clonotype was seen many times. V usage is TRBV11-2 and J usage is TRBJ2-7; tentative D call: TRBD1 (6 bases). Germline V gene data show CDR1 as SGHAT and CDR2 as FQNNGV. Trimming stripped 4 bases from V and 1 base from J, with 14 bases between. This CDR3 is built from 15 residues. The CDR3 protein is CASSSLVGGSYEQYF. The CDR3 DNA follows: TGTGCCAGCAGCTCACTTGTAGGGGGATCCTACGAGCAGTACTTC.

This clonotype is classed as medium-sized. The V gene is TRBV11-2, the J gene TRBJ2-1; no clear D. CDR1 and CDR2 from the germline V gene are SGHAT and FQNNGV. Trimming pared 1 base from V and 9 bases from J, leaving 16 bases between. The CDR3 runs 15 residues. The CDR3 loop is CASSLAAQPFSEQFF. The DNA for the CDR3 is TGTGCCAGCAGCTTAGCGGCCCAACCGTTCAGTGAGCAGTTCTTC.

By share, this clonotype ranks as medium-sized. The V and J genes are TRBV6-6 and TRBJ2-7, with 8 nucleotides matching TRBD2. V trimming: 5 bases; J trimming: 11 bases; junction bases outside the gene matches: 5. The CDR3 length is 11 residues. Per germline, CDR1 MNHNY and CDR2 SVGAGI (reference sequence). As DNA, the CDR3 is TGTGCCAGCAGTGCACCGGGAGGGAAGTACTTC. It yields the protein CASSAPGGKYF.